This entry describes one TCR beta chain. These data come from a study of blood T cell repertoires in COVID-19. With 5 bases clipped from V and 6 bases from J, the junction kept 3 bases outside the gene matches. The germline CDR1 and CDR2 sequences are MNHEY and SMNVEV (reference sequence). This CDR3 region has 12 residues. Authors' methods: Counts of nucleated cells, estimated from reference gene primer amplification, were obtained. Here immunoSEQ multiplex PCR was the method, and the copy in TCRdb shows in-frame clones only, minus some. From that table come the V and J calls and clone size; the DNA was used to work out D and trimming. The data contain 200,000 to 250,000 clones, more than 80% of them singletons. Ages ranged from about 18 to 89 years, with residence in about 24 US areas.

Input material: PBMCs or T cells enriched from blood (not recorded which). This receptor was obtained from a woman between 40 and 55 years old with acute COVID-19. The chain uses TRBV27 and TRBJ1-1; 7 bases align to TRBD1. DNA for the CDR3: TGTGCCAGCAGTGCGGGACAGTCTGAAGCTTTCTTT. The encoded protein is CASSAGQSEAFF.